This T cell receptor beta chain was profiled in a study of T cell repertoires in ileal Crohn's disease. The germline CDR1 and CDR2 sequences are MNHNS and SASEGT. The CDR3 is 15 amino acids. The V and J ends lost 3 bases and 7 bases, in that order; junction bases with no gene match: 8. Sequencing was performed with immunoSEQ multiplex PCR; in TCRdb, only in-frame clones are kept and a portion is missing. The table includes more than 25,000 clones, 80% detected once. Sequencing input: ileal tissue. The chain carries TRBV6-1 and TRBJ2-1; 8 bases are a match to TRBD1. The clonotype was recovered from an adult with Crohn's disease. DNA of the CDR3: TGTGCCAGCAGTGACCCGCGACAGGGGCTAAATGAGCAGTTCTTC. Encoded protein: CASSDPRQGLNEQFF.